The 26 T cell receptor beta chains given below trace back to one sample, sequenced in a study of tumor-infiltrating lymphocytes in primary liver carcinoma. Co-extracting RNA and DNA was done with 20-30 mg of unsorted bulk tissue as input. From around 0.5 ug of total RNA, TCR beta-specific cDNA was reverse-transcribed using a constant-region primer. Amplification in three nested multiplex PCR rounds with slightly modified ARM-PCR gave rise to TCR beta libraries. Both of the initial two PCR rounds ran for around 10 cycles and employed TRBV1-TRBV30 forward primers alongside a C-beta reverse primer. TCRdb reprocessed the multiplex PCR reads with MiXCR, giving one entry per CDR3 protein. This table holds 20,000 to 25,000 distinct CDR3 sequences, over 75% found once. Input material: liver tumor tissue from sampling region 2. Subset indicated: tumor region T2, inferior pole. The receptors were sampled from a woman younger than 45 with primary liver carcinoma and hepatitis B virus infection.

This clonotype was counted a few times. The chain's CDR3 is CASNLAWGVGTDTQYF. The CDR3 nucleotides read TGTGCCAGCAACCTTGCGTGGGGCGTCGGAACAGATACGCAGTATTTT. The chain is built from TRBV12-3 or TRBV12-4 and TRBJ2-3; the D gene is possibly TRBD1 (5 bases). The V end lost 7 bases, the J end lost 3 bases, and 20 bases lay between the germline ends. CDR3 length equals 16 residues.

Of note for this clonotype: The junction departs from the called germline gene at one end, perhaps through a read error. This chain connects TRBV6-1 to TRBJ2-1; no clear D gene. CDR1 and CDR2 (germline): MNHNS, SASEGT. CDR3 length: 16 amino acids. In DNA, the CDR3 is TGTGTCAGCAGTGAACGCCAGGTGACTCCCTACAATGAGCAGTTCTTC. This encodes CVSSERQVTPYNEQFF.

Details on this clonotype: Given the absence of the conserved phenylalanine or tryptophan at the CDR3 end, a read error is likely. This chain's CDR3 is CASSARDRGRKRWSNTEAFC. The CDR3 DNA reads as TGTGCCAGCAGCGCTCGGGACAGAGGGCGCAAGAGGTGGAGTAATACTGAAGCTTTCTGT. This chain links TRBV11-2 with TRBJ1-1; 7 bases are shared with TRBD1. Per germline, CDR1 SGHAT and CDR2 FQNNGV. CDR3 size: 20 residues. J lost 5 bases, V lost 5 bases, and 26 bases had no gene match.

A remark on this clonotype: The junction departs from germline at one end; a sequencing error may be responsible. J is TRBJ2-2 and V is TRBV11-2; D tentatively reads TRBD1 or TRBD2 (5 bases each). Germline CDR1 SGHAT, CDR2 FQNNGV. The CDR3 runs to 16 residues. CDR3 amino acids: CASSPDPQLNTRELFF. The CDR3 coding sequence is TGTGCCAGCAGCCCCGATCCCCAATTGAACACCAGGGAGCTATTCTTT.

Concerning this clonotype itself: Compared with germline, one end of the junction differs, possibly owing to a read error. V and J are TRBV4-2 and TRBJ2-7; D ambiguous. The CDR3 runs 14 residues. Germline CDR1 is LGHNA and CDR2 is YNFKEQ. As DNA, the CDR3 is TGCGCCAGCAGCCAAGAACCTAGGAGCTACGAGCAGTACTTC. It is translated as CASSQEPRSYEQYF.

The count of this clonotype is one. A read error may explain this, as a much larger clone is one base away. V gene TRBV6-6 combines with J gene TRBJ1-1, with D unclear. Germline CDR1 and CDR2: MNHNY and SVGAGI (reference sequence). CDR3 length: 14 residues. V shed 9 bases and J shed 2 bases, with 16 bases lying between them. The CDR3 DNA is TGTGCCAGTAGTCCGTCGGCACCCAACACTGAAGCTTTCTTT. It yields the protein CASSPSAPNTEAFF.

Remarks on this clonotype: This CDR3 fails to terminate in the conserved phenylalanine or tryptophan, so it likely reflects a read error. This chain links TRBV29-1 with TRBJ1-1; D is unresolved. Germline assignment: CDR1 SQVTM and CDR2 ANQGSEA. The CDR3 has 13 amino acids. The CDR3 DNA is TGCGGCGCTTATCACAGTCTGAACACTGAAGCTTTCATT. This translates into CGAYHSLNTEAFI.

This clonotype was seen more than once but under ten times. The V call is TRBV12-1, the J call TRBJ2-3; the table's TRBD2 call for D was not verified on the DNA. TRBV12-1 is recorded as a pseudogene. This CDR3 comprises 16 residues. In DNA form, the CDR3 reads TGTGCCAGCAGTTCAGAACTAGCGAGGGACACAGATACGCAGTATTTT. Its translation is CASSSELARDTDTQYF.

The chain combines TRBV29-1 with TRBJ2-1, with TRBD2 matching 7 bases. CDR3 length: 12 residues. Germline CDR1 SQVTM, CDR2 ANQGSEA. The chain's CDR3 is CCVVGWEGRMFF. The CDR3 nucleotides read TGCTGTGTCGTGGGGTGGGAGGGCCGAATGTTCTTC.

In its sample, this clonotype was seen many times. The rearrangement uses TRBV11-2 and TRBJ2-7; TRBD2 aligns across 15 bases. V was clipped by 2 bases and J by 4 bases; unmatched bases: 9. This CDR3 has 18 amino acids. CDR1 and CDR2 from the germline V gene are SGHAT and FQNNGV. In DNA form, the CDR3 reads TGTGCCAGCAGCTTATCCGTTGGACTAGCGGGAGGGGGGTACGAGCAGTACTTC. This codes for CASSLSVGLAGGGYEQYF.

A word on this clonotype: With a much larger clone just one base away, this may be a read error. The CDR3 spells CASRRERLGDEQSF. The CDR3 DNA reads as TGTGCCAGCAGGCGGGAGCGGTTGGGGGATGAGCAGTCCTTC. The V and J genes are TRBV2 and TRBJ2-1; 7 bases are a match to TRBD2. CDR1 and CDR2 (germline): SNHLY, FYNNEI. The CDR3 runs to 14 residues. Full variable domain (rest looked up from reference TRBV2 and TRBJ2-1): EPEVTQTPSHQVTQMGQEVILRCVPISNHLYFYWYRQILGQKVEFLVSFYNNEISEKSEIFDDQFSVERPDGSNFTLKIRSTKLEDSAMYFCASRRERLGDEQSFGPGTRLTVL.

By share, this clonotype counts as medium-sized. The genes are TRBV10-3 and TRBJ2-1, with D hard to call. Germline CDR1 reads ENHRY; CDR2 reads SYGVKD. The CDR3 sequence is 14 residues long. Trimming cost V 1 base and J 7 bases, with 11 bases left between them. CDR3 protein: CAISEFSSLNEQFF. DNA of the CDR3: TGTGCCATCAGTGAGTTCTCTAGTTTGAATGAGCAGTTCTTC.

Worth noting for this clonotype: One end of the junction varies from germline; a read error may be responsible. CDR3: CDSRGLDTNTGELFF. DNA for the CDR3: TGTGACAGCCGGGGGTTGGACACGAACACTGGGGAGCTGTTTTTT. The gene calls are TRBV12-3 or TRBV12-4 and TRBJ2-2; weak D call: TRBD2 (6 bases). The CDR3 has 15 residues.

CDR3 sequence: CASSPRTWFTGELFF. The CDR3 DNA is TGTGCCAGTAGTCCGAGGACATGGTTCACCGGGGAGCTGTTTTTT. The chain couples TRBV6-5 to TRBJ2-2; a weak D match, TRBD1 (5 bases). CDR1 and CDR2 from the germline V gene are MNHEY and SVGAGI. This CDR3 contains 15 residues. Trimming took 9 bases from V and 4 from J, leaving 18 bases between them.

Concerning this clonotype: At one of its ends the junction is not consistent with the germline gene, which may arise from a read error. The chain links TRBV4-2 to TRBJ2-7; 10 bases fit TRBD1. CDR1 LGHNA and CDR2 YNFKEQ come from the germline V gene. This CDR3 is 18 amino acids long. The CDR3 DNA sequence: TGTGCTAGCAACCAGGAACACCTAGGACAGGGGGGACCGCGCGAGCAGCACTTC. As protein: CASNQEHLGQGGPREQHF.

As for this clonotype: The germline gene is not matched at one end of the junction; a read error may be the cause. The chain recombines TRBV29-1 with TRBJ1-1, with no clear D. Germline CDR1 and CDR2: SQVTM and ANQGSEA. CDR3 length: 13 amino acids. CDR3 residues: CSLLSGRTTEAYF. CDR3 DNA: TGCAGCCTTCTCAGCGGGAGAACCACTGAAGCTTACTTC.

On this clonotype itself: At one end the junction does not follow the germline gene, possibly because of a read error. The chain has TRBV12-3 or TRBV12-4 and TRBJ2-3; weak D call: TRBD2 (5 bases). The CDR3 has 15 amino acids. CDR3 in DNA: TGTGTCAGCAGTTTTCTCCCTCCTAGCACAGATACACAGTATTTT. Amino acids: CVSSFLPPSTDTQYF.

As concerns this clonotype: This CDR3 fails to terminate in the conserved phenylalanine or tryptophan, so it likely reflects a read error. V usage is TRBV11-2 and J usage is TRBJ1-6; no clear D gene. This CDR3 has 16 amino acids. From germline, CDR1 is SGHAT and CDR2 FQNNGV. The V and J ends lost 3 bases and 3 bases respectively, with 12 bases between them. This CDR3 is CASSFCRNHYNSPLHL. CDR3 in DNA: TGTGCCAGCAGCTTTTGTCGGAACCACTATAATTCACCCCTCCACCTT.

The chain uses TRBV6-2 or TRBV6-3 and TRBJ1-2, with 7 bases lining up with TRBD1. V lost 11 bases and J lost 7; bases outside the gene matches: 10. The germline CDR1 and CDR2 sequences are MNHEY and SVGEGT. CDR3 size: 12 residues. The CDR3 is CASKGGACGYTF. The CDR3 DNA reads TGTGCCTCAAAAGGGGGCGCCTGTGGCTACACCTTC.

Turning to this clonotype: A much larger clone lies one base from this, so it may be a read error. The genes are TRBV4-1 and TRBJ2-3; D is possibly TRBD1 (5 bases). This CDR3 region has 16 residues. Germline V gives CDR1 MGHRA, CDR2 YSYEKL. The CDR3 DNA follows: TGCGCCAGCAGCCAAGACGGACATCGGGTCACAGATACGCGGTATTTT. Protein sequence: CASSQDGHRVTDTRYF.

A remark on this clonotype: The CDR3 carries no conserved terminal phenylalanine or tryptophan, so it likely arises from a read error. The chain recombines TRBV5-5 with TRBJ1-6; D is undetermined. The CDR3 totals 14 residues. CDR1 is SGHKS, CDR2 YYEKEE, per germline (reference sequence). The CDR3 protein is CTSSLDVSNSPLHY. The CDR3 coding sequence is TGTACCAGTAGCTTGGACGTCAGTAATTCACCCCTCCACTAT.

To note about this clonotype: Because it lacks the conserved phenylalanine or tryptophan at the end, this CDR3 is likely a read error. This chain uses TRBV11-3 with TRBJ2-7; either TRBD1 or TRBD2 may fit D (5 bases each). The CDR3 has 15 residues. Germline CDR1 reads SGHNT; CDR2 reads YENEEA. This chain's CDR3 is CANSLDRDHSYEQYI. The CDR3 DNA is TGTGCCAACAGCTTAGACCGGGACCACTCCTACGAGCAGTACATC.

In the case of this clonotype: Mismatch with germline at one junction end may stem from a read error. The rearrangement uses TRBV28 and TRBJ2-1; perhaps D is TRBD1 or TRBD2 (5 bases each). Germline lookup yields CDR1 MDHEN and CDR2 SYDVKM. This CDR3 region has 17 residues. CDR3 residues: CASSLRGRKSSYDEQFF. CDR3 bases: TGTGCCAGCAGTTTGAGGGGTCGCAAGAGCTCCTACGATGAGCAGTTCTTC.

A note on this clonotype: The CDR3 does not close with the conserved phenylalanine or tryptophan, likely indicating a read error. The DNA is left out, because the CDR3 cannot be placed on it with certainty; the CDR3 is given as TCRdb lists it. The chain carries TRBV4-2 and TRBJ2-7; the D segment call TRBD2 is taken from the table without a DNA check. The CDR3 contains 13 residues when both ends are counted. The germline CDR1 and CDR2 sequences are LGHNA and YNFKEQ. This chain's CDR3 is CASSRLSHYEQYS.

Of note for this clonotype: An end of the junction does not agree with germline; a read error may underlie this. This chain joins TRBV6-1 and TRBJ2-2, with unresolved D. This CDR3 spans 19 amino acids. Looked up from germline, CDR1 is MNHNS and CDR2 is SASEGT. The CDR3 loop reads CASSETLPWSAANTGELFF. In DNA, the CDR3 is TGTGCCAGCAGTGAAACCCTTCCCTGGAGCGCCGCGAATACCGGAGAGCTGTTTTTT.

The V call is TRBV6-2 or TRBV6-3, the J call TRBJ2-6; D not resolved. V was clipped by 8 bases and J by 3 bases, with 26 bases between them. This CDR3 spans 19 amino acids. Germline V lookup: CDR1 MNHEY, CDR2 SVGEGT. The CDR3, as DNA: TGTGCCAGCCAAGCCCCCCCAGCAGGTGGTTATGGTGGGGCCAACGTCCTGACTTTC. Translated, it gives CASQAPPAGGYGGANVLTF.